This T cell receptor (beta chain) was profiled in a study of blood T cell repertoires in COVID-19. Method: immunoSEQ multiplex PCR; TCRdb's copy keeps in-frame clones and lacks some. The repertoire consists of 120,000 to 150,000 clones, with about 82% occurring once and the leading ten covering roughly 6.4%. Trimming at V came to 6 bases and at J to 3 bases, leaving 13 bases not matched to a gene. CDR3 length: 16 residues. Per the germline V gene, CDR1 is SNHLY and CDR2 is FYNNEI. Participants had their cohort set by participant-reported clinical history. Two negative PCRs, clearance, or symptom resolution characterized the recovered Cohort 3 donors.

This receptor was identified in a woman in her thirties or forties who had recovered from COVID-19. The J gene is TRBJ2-5, the V gene TRBV2, with 7 positions matching TRBD2. Input material: PBMCs or T cells enriched from blood (not recorded which). The CDR3 reads CASSPRRASGEETQYF. The DNA of the CDR3 is TGTGCCAGCAGCCCAAGAAGGGCTAGCGGAGAAGAGACCCAGTACTTC.